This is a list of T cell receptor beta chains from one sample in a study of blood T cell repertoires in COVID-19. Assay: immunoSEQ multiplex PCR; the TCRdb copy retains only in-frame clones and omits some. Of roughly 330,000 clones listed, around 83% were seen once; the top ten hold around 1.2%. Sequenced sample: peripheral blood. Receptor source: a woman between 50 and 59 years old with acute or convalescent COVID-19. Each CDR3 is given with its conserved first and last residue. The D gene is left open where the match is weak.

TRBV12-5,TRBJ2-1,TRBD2,CASGLGRLAGGHEQFF
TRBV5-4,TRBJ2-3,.,CASSLRVSDTQYF
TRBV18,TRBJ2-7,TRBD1,CASQGQGNEQYF
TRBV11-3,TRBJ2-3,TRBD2,CASSLGLAGDLSTDTQYF
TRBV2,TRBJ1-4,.,CASSGRGATNEKLFF
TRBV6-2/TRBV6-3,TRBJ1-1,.,CASSPLGTTRTNTEAFF
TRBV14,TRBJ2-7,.,CASSQDQGRGYEQYF
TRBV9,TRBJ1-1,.,CASPLGQNTEAFF
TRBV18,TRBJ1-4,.,CASSPSTGTNEKLFF
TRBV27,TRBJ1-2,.,CASSPGWGADGYTF
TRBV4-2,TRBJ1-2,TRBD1,CASSQMTGEGYTF
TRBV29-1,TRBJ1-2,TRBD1,CSVSRDRALYGYTF
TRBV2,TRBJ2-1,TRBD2,CASSESLAGGLNEQFF
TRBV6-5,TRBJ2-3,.,CASRDWNGDTQYF